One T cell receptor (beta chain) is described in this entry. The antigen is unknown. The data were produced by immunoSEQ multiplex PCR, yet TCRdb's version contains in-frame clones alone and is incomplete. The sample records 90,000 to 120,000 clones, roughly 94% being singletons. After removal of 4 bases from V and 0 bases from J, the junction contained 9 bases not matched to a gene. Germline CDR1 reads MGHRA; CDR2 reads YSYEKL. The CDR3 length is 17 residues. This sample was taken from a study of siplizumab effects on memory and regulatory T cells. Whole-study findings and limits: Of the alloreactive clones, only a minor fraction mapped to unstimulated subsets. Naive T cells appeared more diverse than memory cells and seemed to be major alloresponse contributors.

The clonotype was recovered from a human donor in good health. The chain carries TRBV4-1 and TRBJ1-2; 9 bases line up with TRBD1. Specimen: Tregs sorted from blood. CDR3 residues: CASSPMTGGIANYGYTF. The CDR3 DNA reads TGCGCCAGCAGCCCAATGACAGGGGGGATAGCTAACTATGGCTACACCTTC.